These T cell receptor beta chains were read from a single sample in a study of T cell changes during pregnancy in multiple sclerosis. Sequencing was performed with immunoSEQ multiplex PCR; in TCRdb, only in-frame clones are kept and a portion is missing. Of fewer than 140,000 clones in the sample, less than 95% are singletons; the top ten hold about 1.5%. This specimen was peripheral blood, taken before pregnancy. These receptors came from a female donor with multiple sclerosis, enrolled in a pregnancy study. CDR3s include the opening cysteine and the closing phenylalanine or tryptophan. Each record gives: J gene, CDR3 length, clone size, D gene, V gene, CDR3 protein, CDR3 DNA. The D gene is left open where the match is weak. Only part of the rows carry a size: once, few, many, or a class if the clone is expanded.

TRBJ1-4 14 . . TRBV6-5 CASRPQLTNEKLFF TGTGCCAGCAGGCCACAGTTGACTAATGAAAAACTGTTTTTT
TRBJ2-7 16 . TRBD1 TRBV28 CASSPLGQGRAYEQYF TGTGCCAGCAGTCCCTTGGGACAGGGTCGGGCCTACGAGCAGTACTTC
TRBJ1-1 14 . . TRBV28 CASSFGGLNTEAFF TGTGCCAGCAGTTTCGGGGGGTTGAACACTGAAGCTTTCTTT
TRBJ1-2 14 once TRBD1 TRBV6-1 CASSEGTGGYGYTF TGTGCCAGCAGTGAAGGGACAGGGGGCTATGGCTACACCTTC
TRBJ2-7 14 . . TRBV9 CASSVGAGPFEQYF TGTGCCAGCAGCGTAGGGGCGGGACCCTTCGAGCAGTACTTC
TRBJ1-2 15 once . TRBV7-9 CASSLAHGLDYGYTF TGTGCCAGCAGCTTAGCCCACGGACTGGACTATGGCTACACCTTC
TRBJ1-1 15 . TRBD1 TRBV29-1 CSARTGGAWNTEAFF TGCAGCGCCCGGACAGGGGGCGCTTGGAACACTGAAGCTTTCTTT
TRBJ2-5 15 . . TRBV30 CAWSSPPGYQETQYF TGTGCCTGGAGTTCCCCCCCGGGGTACCAAGAGACCCAGTACTTC
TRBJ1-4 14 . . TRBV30 CAWSLMGAREKLFF TGTGCCTGGAGCCTGATGGGGGCTCGGGAAAAACTGTTTTTT
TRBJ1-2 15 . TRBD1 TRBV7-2 CASSLAGTGLTGYTF TGTGCCAGCAGCTTAGCGGGGACAGGGCTTACTGGCTACACCTTC
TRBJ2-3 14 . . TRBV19 CASSFTGSTDTQYF TGTGCCAGTAGTTTTACGGGTAGCACAGATACGCAGTATTTT
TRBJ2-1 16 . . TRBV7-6 CASSPRDTSSYNEQFF TGTGCCAGCAGCCCTCGGGACACGAGCTCCTACAATGAGCAGTTCTTC
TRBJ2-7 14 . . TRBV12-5 CASGLDLQRGEQYF TGTGCTAGTGGTTTGGACCTTCAACGAGGGGAGCAGTACTTC
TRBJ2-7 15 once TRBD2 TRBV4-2 CASSSIGLAPNEQYF TGTGCCAGCAGCTCCATAGGACTAGCACCTAACGAGCAGTACTTC
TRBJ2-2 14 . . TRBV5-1 CASSLQGYTGELFF TGCGCCAGCAGCTTACAGGGCTACACCGGGGAGCTGTTTTTT
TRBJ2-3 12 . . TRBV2 CASNLSPLTQYF TGTGCCAGCAACCTGAGCCCCCTTACGCAGTATTTT
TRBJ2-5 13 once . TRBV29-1 CSVVAPTGETQYF TGCAGCGTTGTGGCCCCAACGGGGGAGACCCAGTACTTC